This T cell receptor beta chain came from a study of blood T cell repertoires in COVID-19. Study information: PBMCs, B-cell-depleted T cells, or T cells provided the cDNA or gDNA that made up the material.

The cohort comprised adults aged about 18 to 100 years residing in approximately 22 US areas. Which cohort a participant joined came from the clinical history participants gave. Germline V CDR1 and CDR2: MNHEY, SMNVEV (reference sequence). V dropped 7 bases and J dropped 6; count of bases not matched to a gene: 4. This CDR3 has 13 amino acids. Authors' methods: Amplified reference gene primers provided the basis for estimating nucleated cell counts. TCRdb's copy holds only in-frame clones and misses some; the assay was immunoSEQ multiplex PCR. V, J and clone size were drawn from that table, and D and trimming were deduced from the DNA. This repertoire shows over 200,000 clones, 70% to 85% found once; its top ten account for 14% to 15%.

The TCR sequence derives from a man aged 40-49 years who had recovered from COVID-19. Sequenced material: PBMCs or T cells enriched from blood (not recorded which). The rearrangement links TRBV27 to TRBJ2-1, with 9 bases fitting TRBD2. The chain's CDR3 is CASTGLAFNEQFF. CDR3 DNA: TGTGCCAGCACGGGACTAGCATTCAATGAGCAGTTCTTC.